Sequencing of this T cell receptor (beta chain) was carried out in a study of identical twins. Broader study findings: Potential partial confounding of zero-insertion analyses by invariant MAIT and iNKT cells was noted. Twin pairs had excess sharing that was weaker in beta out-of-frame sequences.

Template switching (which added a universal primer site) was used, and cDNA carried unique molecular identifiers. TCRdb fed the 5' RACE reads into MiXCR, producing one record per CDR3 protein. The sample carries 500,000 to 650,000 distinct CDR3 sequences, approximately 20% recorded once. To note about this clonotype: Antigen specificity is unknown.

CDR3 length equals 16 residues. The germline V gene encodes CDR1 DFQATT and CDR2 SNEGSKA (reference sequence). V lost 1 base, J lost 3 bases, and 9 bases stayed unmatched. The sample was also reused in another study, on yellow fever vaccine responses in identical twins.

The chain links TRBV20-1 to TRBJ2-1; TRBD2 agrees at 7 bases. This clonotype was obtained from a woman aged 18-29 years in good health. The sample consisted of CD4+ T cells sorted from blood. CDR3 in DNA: TGCAGTGCTAGAGGTGGGCGGGAGCTTCTCTACAATGAGCAGTTCTTC. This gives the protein CSARGGRELLYNEQFF.